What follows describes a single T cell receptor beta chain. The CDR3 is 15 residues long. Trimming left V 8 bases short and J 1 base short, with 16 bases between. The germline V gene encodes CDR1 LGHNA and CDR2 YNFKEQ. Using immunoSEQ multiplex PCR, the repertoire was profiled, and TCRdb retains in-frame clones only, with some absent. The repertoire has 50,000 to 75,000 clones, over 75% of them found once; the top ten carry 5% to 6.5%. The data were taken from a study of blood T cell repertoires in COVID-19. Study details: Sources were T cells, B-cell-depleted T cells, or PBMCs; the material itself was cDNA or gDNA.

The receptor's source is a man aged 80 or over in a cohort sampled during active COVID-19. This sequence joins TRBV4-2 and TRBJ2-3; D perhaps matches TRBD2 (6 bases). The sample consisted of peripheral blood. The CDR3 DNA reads TGTGCCAGCGCTCCGGGGACTTCCCGCACAGATACGCAGTATTTT. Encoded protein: CASAPGTSRTDTQYF.